A single sample is the source of the 30 T cell receptor beta chains below, sequenced in a study of vaccination and CD4 T cells after COVID-19. Oncomine TCR Beta short-read sequencing was applied to DNA from cultured CD4+ T cells. TCRdb itself ran the PCR reads through MiXCR, one entry per CDR3 protein. The data contain about 20,000 distinct CDR3 sequences, approximately 50% of them singletons. The antigens these receptors bind are not known. Treatment meaning: roughly 10-day PBMC culture with coronavirus spike peptide pools or control peptides (ViraFEST assay). Sequencing used CD4+ T cells from blood, cultured in vitro. These receptors were obtained from a human donor who had recovered from COVID-19.

As regards this clonotype: Without the conserved terminal phenylalanine or tryptophan, this CDR3 likely stems from a read error. V and J are TRBV7-9 and TRBJ1-2; no clear D. This CDR3 is 15 amino acids long. The V end lost 5 bases, the J end lost 4 bases, and 17 bases lay between the germline ends. In germline, CDR1 is SEHNR, CDR2 FQNEAQ (reference sequence). CDR3 sequence reads: CASSAEYGSIYGYTI. CDR3 DNA sequence: TGTGCCAGCAGCGCCGAGTACGGCAGCATCTATGGCTACACCATC.

V gene TRBV9 combines with J gene TRBJ2-1, with D possibly called TRBD1 or TRBD2 (5 bases each). V was pared by 0 bases and J by 0 bases, with 7 bases between. The CDR3 is 15 amino acids. Germline V gives CDR1 SGDLS, CDR2 YYNGEE. The CDR3 reads CASSVVGDSYNEQFF. The CDR3 DNA sequence: TGTGCCAGCAGCGTAGTGGGGGACTCCTACAATGAGCAGTTCTTC. The variable domain in full, with the rest retrieved from reference TRBV9 and TRBJ2-1, is DSGVTQTPKHLITATGQRVTLRCSPRSGDLSVYWYQQSLDQGLQFLIQYYNGEERAKGNILERFSAQQFPDLHSELNLSSLELGDSALYFCASSVVGDSYNEQFFGPGTRLTVL.

This clonotype has just a few counts. The genes are TRBV28 and TRBJ2-3; no firm D call. Germline CDR1 and CDR2: MDHEN and SYDVKM. Trimming removed 4 bases from V and 2 bases from J, with 10 bases in between. The CDR3 consists of 14 residues. CDR3 amino acids: CASSYPPHTDTQYF. The CDR3 DNA is TGTGCCAGCAGTTACCCCCCCCACACAGATACGCAGTATTTT.

The sample holds one count of this clonotype. The V gene is TRBV2, the J gene TRBJ2-3; 8 nucleotides agree with TRBD1. Losses at the gene ends were 6 bases for V and 2 bases for J; bases not matched to a gene: 7. Germline values: CDR1 SNHLY, CDR2 FYNNEI. There are 15 residues in the CDR3. CDR3 nucleotides: TGTGCCAGCAGGGGGCGGACAGGGCCCACAGATACGCAGTATTTT. Its protein is CASRGRTGPTDTQYF.

The J gene is TRBJ1-5, the V gene TRBV10-2; no definite D call. V was pared by 8 bases and J by 5 bases, with 7 bases between. In germline, CDR1 is WSHSY, CDR2 SAAADI. The CDR3 has 11 residues. The chain's CDR3 is CASGADQPQHF. The CDR3 DNA reads as TGCGCCAGCGGAGCCGATCAGCCCCAGCATTTT.

The chain is built from TRBV6-5 and TRBJ2-1; 8 nucleotides line up with TRBD1. CDR1 and CDR2 from the germline V gene are MNHEY and SVGAGI. The CDR3 covers 15 residues. V shed 4 bases and J 5 bases; nucleotides not matched to a gene: 7. CDR3 nucleotide sequence: TGTGCCAGCAGTTTCAGGGACAGGAACCACAATGAGCAGTTCTTC. It translates to CASSFRDRNHNEQFF.

The rearrangement links TRBV7-3 to TRBJ2-3; TRBD1 or TRBD2 may be the D gene (5 bases each). The CDR3 totals 16 residues. CDR1 and CDR2 from the germline V gene are SGHTA and FQGTGA. The V gene lost 2 bases and the J gene lost 1 base, with 13 bases spanning the gap. The chain's CDR3 is CASSLRGGPRTDTQYF. DNA of the CDR3: TGTGCCAGCAGCTTACGGGGCGGCCCCCGCACAGATACGCAGTATTTT.

V and J are TRBV28 and TRBJ2-7; D is possibly TRBD1 (6 bases). This CDR3 has 14 residues. The germline gives CDR1 MDHEN, CDR2 SYDVKM. Trimming stripped 7 bases from V and 4 bases from J, with 17 bases between. In nucleotides, the CDR3 is TGTGCCAGCAACAGGGTAGGGACGGCATACGAGCAGTACTTC. Translating gives CASNRVGTAYEQYF.

The table lists this clonotype with a few counts. This chain joins TRBV27 and TRBJ2-7; 10 bases align to TRBD2. The J segment lost 6 bases and the V segment lost 2 bases, leaving 7 bases of the junction unmatched. The CDR3 has 15 amino acids. CDR1 MNHEY and CDR2 SMNVEV come from the germline V gene (reference sequence). The CDR3, as DNA: TGTGCCAGCAGTTTAGGGAGCGGGAGGGCCTTCGAGCAGTACTTC. Translating it yields CASSLGSGRAFEQYF.

This clonotype was observed a handful of times. The rearrangement joins TRBV24-1 to TRBJ2-3; perhaps TRBD1 as D (5 bases). Deletions cut 6 bases from V and 6 bases from J, with 12 bases between. The CDR3 covers 13 residues. CDR1 and CDR2 from the germline V gene are KGHDR and SFDVKD. The CDR3, as DNA: TGTGCCACCAGTAGAGCAGGGAAGGATACGCAGTATTTT. Encoded protein: CATSRAGKDTQYF.

The V and J genes are TRBV7-2 and TRBJ1-2, with D hard to call. CDR3 length: 15 residues. The V end lost 1 base, the J end lost 3 bases, and 12 bases lay between the germline ends. Germline V gene sequence: CDR1 SGHTA, CDR2 FQGNSA. This chain's CDR3 is CASSLGVGPYYGYTF. The CDR3 coding sequence is TGTGCCAGCAGCTTAGGGGTAGGGCCGTACTATGGCTACACCTTC. Full variable domain (rest looked up from reference TRBV7-2 and TRBJ1-2): GAGVSQSPSNKVTEKGKDVELRCDPISGHTALYWYRQSLGQGLEFLIYFQGNSAPDKSGLPSDRFSAERTGGSVSTLTIQRTQQEDSAVYLCASSLGVGPYYGYTFGSGTRLTVV.

The J gene is TRBJ1-2, the V gene TRBV20-1; TRBD1 aligns across 10 bases. Germline values: CDR1 DFQATT, CDR2 SNEGSKA (reference sequence). The junction had 6 bases not matched to a gene; V was cut back by 3 bases and J by 5 bases. This CDR3 is built from 14 residues. The CDR3 spells CSARNRDRGYGYTF. The CDR3 region has the DNA TGCAGTGCTAGGAACCGGGACAGGGGTTATGGCTACACCTTC.

V is TRBV11-2 and J is TRBJ1-2; the D gene is possibly TRBD1 (5 bases). The CDR3 contains 15 residues. Germline loops: CDR1 SGHAT, CDR2 FQNNGV. Trimming shortened V by 2 bases and J by 7 bases, and 17 bases separated the two germline ends. The CDR3 nucleotides read TGTGCCAGCAGCTTACCGGGACCTTCCCGGAGTGGCTACACCTTC. Its protein is CASSLPGPSRSGYTF.

The chain combines TRBV10-1 with TRBJ2-5; D remains ambiguous. The CDR3 runs to 14 residues. Germline V gives CDR1 WNHNN, CDR2 SYGVQD (reference sequence). Trimming stripped 3 bases from V and 7 bases from J, with 15 bases between. CDR3 residues: CASSDSPTRVTQYF. The CDR3 DNA reads as TGCGCCAGCAGTGACAGCCCAACCAGAGTGACCCAGTACTTC.

This sequence joins TRBV9 and TRBJ2-5; possibly TRBD1 for D (6 bases). Germline CDR1 is SGDLS and CDR2 is YYNGEE. Trimming stripped 4 bases from V and 2 bases from J, with 15 bases between. The CDR3 runs 15 residues. The CDR3 region is CASSTQDRRQETQYF. The DNA for the CDR3 is TGTGCCAGCAGCACACAGGACAGACGTCAAGAGACCCAGTACTTC. Looking up the rest from reference TRBV9 and TRBJ2-5 gives the full variable domain: DSGVTQTPKHLITATGQRVTLRCSPRSGDLSVYWYQQSLDQGLQFLIQYYNGEERAKGNILERFSAQQFPDLHSELNLSSLELGDSALYFCASSTQDRRQETQYFGPGTRLLVL.

V and J are TRBV7-2 and TRBJ2-7; D not certain. The ends were cut back, 5 bases at V and 1 base at J, with 15 bases in the middle. Germline V CDR1 and CDR2: SGHTA, FQGNSA. The CDR3 has 15 residues. The CDR3: CASSPFRFSSYEQYF. In DNA form, the CDR3 reads TGTGCCAGCAGCCCCTTCAGATTTAGTTCCTACGAGCAGTACTTC.

Written as DNA, the CDR3 is TGCGCCAGCAGCTTCCAAGCAGATACGCAGTATTTT. Residues: CASSFQADTQYF. The chain has TRBV5-1 and TRBJ2-3; no reliable D call. The germline V and J ends were trimmed by 2 bases and 4 bases, with 5 bases remaining between them. The CDR3 extends over 12 amino acids. Germline V CDR1 and CDR2: SGHRS, YFSETQ.

This sequence joins TRBV2 and TRBJ1-6; 9 positions match TRBD1. CDR1 is SNHLY, CDR2 FYNNEI, per germline. This CDR3 is 14 amino acids long. V dropped 7 bases and J dropped 10; count of bases not matched to a gene: 8. This CDR3 reads CASMKDRGNSPLHF. For the CDR3, the DNA is TGTGCCAGCATGAAGGACAGGGGAAACTCACCCCTCCACTTT. Full variable domain (missing parts from reference TRBV2 and TRBJ1-6): EPEVTQTPSHQVTQMGQEVILRCVPISNHLYFYWYRQILGQKVEFLVSFYNNEISEKSEIFDDQFSVERPDGSNFTLKIRSTKLEDSAMYFCASMKDRGNSPLHFGNGTRLTVT.

This clonotype was seen once. V usage is TRBV5-1 and J usage is TRBJ1-2; a possible D gene is TRBD1 (5 bases). The V end was cut by 1 base, the J end by 1 base, with 8 bases between. Germline V gene lookup returns CDR1 SGHRS and CDR2 YFSETQ. The CDR3 spans 14 residues. CDR3 region: CASSLTGDNYGYTF. CDR3 DNA sequence: TGCGCCAGCAGCTTGACAGGAGATAACTATGGCTACACCTTC.

The CDR3 coding sequence is TGTGCCAGCAGCTTTGTCGATGACTCCGGAAACACCATATATTTT. Amino acids: CASSFVDDSGNTIYF. The chain carries TRBV7-9 and TRBJ1-3; D unresolved. There are 15 residues in the CDR3. V was clipped by 3 bases and J by 4 bases, with 13 bases between them. CDR1 is SEHNR, CDR2 FQNEAQ, per germline (reference sequence).

This chain joins TRBV6-1 and TRBJ2-1, with 9 bases lining up with TRBD2. The V gene's germline CDR1 is MNHNS and CDR2 SASEGT. This CDR3 contains 17 residues. V lost 2 bases and J lost 9; bases outside the gene matches: 14. In DNA, the CDR3 is TGTGCCAGCAGTGAATTGGAGGGGCGGGGGGGAGCCGGTGAGCAGTTCTTC. Its protein is CASSELEGRGGAGEQFF.

The V call is TRBV27, the J call TRBJ2-4; 9 bases fit TRBD2. This CDR3 spans 16 amino acids. V shed 0 bases and J 1 base; nucleotides not matched to a gene: 1. Looked up from germline, CDR1 is MNHEY and CDR2 is SMNVEV (reference sequence). CDR3 coding DNA: TGTGCCAGCAGTTTATCGAGCGGGGGGGCCAAAAACATTCAGTACTTC. This sequence encodes CASSLSSGGAKNIQYF.

The V and J genes are TRBV6-1 and TRBJ2-7, with D possibly being TRBD1 (6 bases). Germline-derived CDR1 and CDR2 are MNHNS and SASEGT. CDR3 length: 15 amino acids. V dropped 7 bases and J dropped 2 bases, with 18 bases sitting between them. The chain's CDR3 is CASNKKQGIAYEQYF. As DNA, the CDR3 is TGTGCCAGCAATAAAAAACAGGGTATTGCCTACGAGCAGTACTTC.

V is TRBV5-1 and J is TRBJ2-2, with TRBD1 as a possible D gene (6 bases). CDR3 length equals 17 residues. The germline CDR1 and CDR2 sequences are SGHRS and YFSETQ. V was cut by 4 bases and J by 6 bases, with 22 bases left in between. This CDR3 is CASSQLTGRLRSGELFF. The CDR3 DNA reads as TGCGCCAGCAGCCAACTAACAGGGAGATTAAGATCCGGGGAGCTGTTTTTT.

The chain has TRBV28 and TRBJ1-1; D is perhaps TRBD1 (6 bases). Germline assignment: CDR1 MDHEN and CDR2 SYDVKM. CDR3 length equals 16 residues. The V end was cut by 6 bases, the J end by 5 bases, with 22 bases between. CDR3 residues: CASRPLGTGASTEAFF. The CDR3 nucleotides are TGTGCCAGCAGGCCCCTCGGTACGGGGGCGAGTACTGAAGCTTTCTTT.

The V gene is TRBV5-6, the J gene TRBJ2-3, with D perhaps matching TRBD2 (7 bases). There are 15 residues in the CDR3. Per the germline V gene, CDR1 is SGHDT and CDR2 is YYEEEE. V was cut by 4 bases and J by 8 bases, with 20 bases left in between. The DNA of the CDR3 is TGTGCCAGCAGCCCGGCCGGGGGGCTCTTAGGTACGCAGTATTTT. This gives the protein CASSPAGGLLGTQYF.

The genes are TRBV28 and TRBJ1-1; perhaps TRBD1 as D (6 bases). V gave up 7 bases and J gave up 4 bases, with 16 bases separating them. The CDR3 is made up of 14 amino acids. The germline CDR1 and CDR2 sequences are MDHEN and SYDVKM. CDR3 in DNA: TGTGCCAGCATCCTACAGGGAAAGCCCACTGAAGCTTTCTTT. Amino acids: CASILQGKPTEAFF.

This clonotype has a handful of counts. This chain joins TRBV20-1 and TRBJ1-5; a possible D gene is TRBD1 (5 bases). This CDR3 has 14 residues. V shed 6 bases and J shed 0 bases, with 12 bases lying between them. The germline V gene encodes CDR1 DFQATT and CDR2 SNEGSKA (reference sequence). The CDR3 bases are TGCAGTGCCGACCGGGGGTTTAGCAATCAGCCCCAGCATTTT. Protein sequence: CSADRGFSNQPQHF.

This clonotype was seen once. The chain's CDR3 is CASRGEYNEQFF. CDR3 DNA: TGCGCCAGCAGAGGAGAATACAATGAGCAGTTCTTC. This rearrangement joins TRBV5-1 to TRBJ2-1; unclear D gene. V was trimmed by 5 bases and J by 4 bases, leaving 7 bases between them. The germline V gene has CDR1 SGHRS and CDR2 YFSETQ. The CDR3 has 12 amino acids.

This clonotype was recorded a few times. V and J are TRBV20-1 and TRBJ1-2, with 7 bases lining up with TRBD1. The CDR3 totals 14 residues. Trimming removed 0 bases from V and 2 bases from J; junction bases left unmatched: 3. From germline, CDR1 is DFQATT and CDR2 SNEGSKA (reference sequence). The CDR3 DNA sequence: TGCAGTGCTAGAGAAGGAGGGGGCAACTATGGCTACACCTTC. This sequence encodes CSAREGGGNYGYTF.